One and the same sample provided the 18 T cell receptor beta chains below, sequenced in a study of CD4 T cell repertoires in COVID-19. Measured with immunoSEQ multiplex PCR; TCRdb has only the in-frame clones, and not every one. The sample contains over 550 clones, over 20% of which appear only once. For these receptors, no antigen is known. The sample in question was memory CD4+ T cells, cultured in vitro, obtained after recovery from COVID-19. Receptors were obtained from a human donor who had COVID-19.

This clone counts as large. The chain is built from TRBV6-5 and TRBJ1-2; D is unresolved. The germline V gene encodes CDR1 MNHEY and CDR2 SVGAGI. The CDR3 loop spans 13 amino acids. Trimming stripped 6 bases from V and 0 bases from J, with 8 bases between. The CDR3 DNA sequence: TGTGCCAGCAGCGTTGGTGCTAACTATGGCTACACCTTC. Translated: CASSVGANYGYTF.

This clone is categorized as large. This chain joins TRBV5-6 and TRBJ2-7; 12 bases line up with TRBD2. The CDR3 spans 16 residues. Looked up from germline, CDR1 is SGHDT and CDR2 is YYEEEE. The V segment lost 4 bases and the J segment 2 bases; nucleotides outside the gene matches: 7. Written as DNA, the CDR3 is TGTGCCAGCAGCCAACTTGGACTAGCGGGGACCTACGAGCAGTACTTC. It specifies CASSQLGLAGTYEQYF.

This chain uses TRBV5-1 with TRBJ2-1, with D perhaps matching TRBD2 (7 bases). This CDR3 has 15 residues. V dropped 4 bases and J dropped 5 bases, with 16 bases sitting between them. CDR1 is SGHRS and CDR2 is YFSETQ in the germline V gene. Written as DNA, the CDR3 is TGCGCCAGCAGCCGGGGGGCGGGGGTCCACAATGAGCAGTTCTTC. Protein: CASSRGAGVHNEQFF.

The chain recombines TRBV15 with TRBJ2-1; 12 bases are shared with TRBD2. The CDR3 covers 20 residues. Per germline, CDR1 LNHNV and CDR2 YYDKDF (reference sequence). The V segment lost 1 base and the J segment 0 bases; nucleotides outside the gene matches: 10. The CDR3 loop is CATSRGKLAGGPYSYNEQFF. DNA of the CDR3: TGTGCCACCAGCAGAGGCAAACTAGCGGGGGGCCCCTACTCCTACAATGAGCAGTTCTTC. Full variable domain (outside the CDR3, taken from reference TRBV15 and TRBJ2-1): DAMVIQNPRYQVTQFGKPVTLSCSQTLNHNVMYWYQQKSSQAPKLLFHYYDKDFNNEADTPDNFQSRRPNTSFCFLDIRSPGLGDTAMYLCATSRGKLAGGPYSYNEQFFGPGTRLTVL.

The chain couples TRBV19 to TRBJ1-1; possibly TRBD1 for D (6 bases). The CDR3 is 15 residues long. Germline CDR1 is LNHDA and CDR2 is SQIVND (reference sequence). Trimming took 6 bases from V and 6 from J, leaving 20 bases between them. CDR3 in DNA: TGTGCCAGTAGCCCCAAGGGGGACTGGGGACCTGAAGCTTTCTTT. It encodes CASSPKGDWGPEAFF. The entire variable domain, with the rest obtained from reference TRBV19 and TRBJ1-1, is as follows: DGGITQSPKYLFRKEGQNVTLSCEQNLNHDAMYWYRQDPGQGLRLIYYSQIVNDFQKGDIAEGYSVSREKKESFPLTVTSAQKNPTAFYLCASSPKGDWGPEAFFGQGTRLTVV.

The chain employs TRBV7-2 and TRBJ1-2; maybe TRBD1 (6 bases). Trimming took 5 bases from V and 4 from J, leaving 14 bases between them. The germline V gene has CDR1 SGHTA and CDR2 FQGNSA. The length of the CDR3 is 14 residues. CDR3 coding DNA: TGTGCCAGCAGCGTATTAGGGGGAATCTATGGCTACACCTTC. Its protein is CASSVLGGIYGYTF.

This clone is deemed medium-sized. The chain joins TRBV7-2 to TRBJ2-1; TRBD2 aligns across 12 bases. The trim removed 5 bases at V and 4 bases at J, leaving 6 bases unmatched. Germline CDR1 reads SGHTA; CDR2 reads FQGNSA. The CDR3 is 16 residues long. The CDR3 region has the DNA TGTGCCAGCAGCCGCGGACTAGCGGGGTTGTACAATGAGCAGTTCTTC. Its protein product is CASSRGLAGLYNEQFF.

This clone is medium-sized by share. The chain recombines TRBV2 with TRBJ1-2; D call uncertain. The CDR3 runs 14 residues. Per germline, CDR1 SNHLY and CDR2 FYNNEI. V lost 5 bases, J lost 8 bases, and 18 bases lay in between. In DNA, the CDR3 is TGTGCCAGCAGTCGAACCCCGGGAGGGAGCGGCTACACCTTC. As protein: CASSRTPGGSGYTF.

This clone qualifies as medium-sized (0.01 to 0.1%). The gene calls are TRBV7-8 and TRBJ2-7; D is unclear. Germline V gene lookup returns CDR1 SGHVS and CDR2 FQNEAQ. The CDR3 length is 13 residues. V lost 7 bases, J lost 7 bases, and 17 bases lay in between. CDR3 loop: CASNVLELGEQYF. The CDR3 coding sequence is TGTGCCAGCAACGTACTCGAGCTAGGAGAGCAGTACTTC.

The chain uses TRBV12-3 or TRBV12-4 and TRBJ1-1; 7 positions agree with TRBD1. The CDR3 is made up of 13 amino acids. J lost 4 bases, V lost 7 bases, and 6 bases had no gene match. The CDR3 region is CASIRQGGTEAFF. The CDR3 DNA follows: TGTGCCAGCATCCGACAGGGCGGCACTGAAGCTTTCTTT.

The J gene is TRBJ2-1, the V gene TRBV28, with TRBD1 as a possible D gene (6 bases). Germline CDR1 is MDHEN and CDR2 is SYDVKM. The CDR3 length is 13 residues. Trimming took off 8 bases at V and 4 bases at J, with 12 bases between the two ends. CDR3 DNA sequence: TGTGCCAGCGGTAGACAGGCTTACAATGAGCAGTTCTTC. It translates to CASGRQAYNEQFF.

The V and J genes are TRBV30 and TRBJ1-1, with D maybe TRBD1 (6 bases). The V gene's germline CDR1 is GTSNPN and CDR2 SVGIG (reference sequence). The V end was cut by 7 bases, the J end by 11 bases, with 17 bases between. The CDR3 has 11 residues. The CDR3 region is CAFIQGIEAFF. The CDR3 region has the DNA TGTGCCTTTATACAGGGAATCGAGGCTTTCTTT.

In this sample, this clone turned up a few times. The chain recombines TRBV27 with TRBJ1-5, with D perhaps matching TRBD1 (5 bases). V lost 1 base to trimming and J lost 7 bases, with 14 bases between them. Germline assignment: CDR1 MNHEY and CDR2 SMNVEV (reference sequence). The CDR3 consists of 15 residues. DNA of the CDR3: TGTGCCAGCAGTTTATATTGGGACCCCCCCCAGCCCCAGCATTTT. Its translation: CASSLYWDPPQPQHF.

By share, this clone ranks as medium-sized. The CDR3 coding sequence is TGTGCCAGCAGCACCGTGACAGGGACTGAAGCTTTCTTT. Protein product: CASSTVTGTEAFF. The chain employs TRBV11-3 and TRBJ1-1; 7 nucleotides align to TRBD1. CDR1 SGHNT and CDR2 YENEEA come from the germline V gene. This CDR3 is 13 amino acids long. With 5 bases clipped from V and 5 bases from J, the junction kept 5 bases outside the gene matches.

By sample share, this clone is hyperexpanded. DNA of the CDR3: TGTGCCAGCAGTTTGATCCGTGAAGCTTTCTTT. It is translated as CASSLIREAFF. The chain joins TRBV12-3 or TRBV12-4 to TRBJ1-1; no definite D call. Trimming took 3 bases from V and 7 from J, leaving 6 bases between them. The CDR3 is 11 amino acids.

The chain has TRBV5-1 and TRBJ2-2; D perhaps matches TRBD2 (7 bases). The germline V gene encodes CDR1 SGHRS and CDR2 YFSETQ. Trimming took 7 bases from V and 9 from J, leaving 25 bases between them. The CDR3 totals 16 residues. Here the CDR3 reads CASGLLAGASQRELFF. Written as DNA, the CDR3 is TGCGCCAGCGGACTTCTCGCGGGGGCCTCTCAGCGGGAGCTGTTTTTT.

This clone ranks as large. The rearrangement joins TRBV29-1 to TRBJ1-2; 7 bases agree with TRBD1. The CDR3 runs 12 residues. J was trimmed by 4 bases and V by 5 bases; bases with no gene match: 4. Germline CDR1 reads SQVTM; CDR2 reads ANQGSEA. The CDR3 coding sequence is TGCAGCGTTAGCGGGACAGTCTATGGCTACACCTTC. Amino acids: CSVSGTVYGYTF.

This clone was observed a handful of times. This chain links TRBV28 with TRBJ1-5, with TRBD1 as a possible D gene (6 bases). This CDR3 spans 17 amino acids. Germline-derived CDR1 and CDR2 are MDHEN and SYDVKM. Trimming removed 6 bases at V and 2 bases at J, with 20 bases between. The CDR3 DNA reads TGTGCCAGCAGATCTTCGACAGGCTCTGCTCGCAATCAGCCCCAGCATTTT. It encodes CASRSSTGSARNQPQHF.